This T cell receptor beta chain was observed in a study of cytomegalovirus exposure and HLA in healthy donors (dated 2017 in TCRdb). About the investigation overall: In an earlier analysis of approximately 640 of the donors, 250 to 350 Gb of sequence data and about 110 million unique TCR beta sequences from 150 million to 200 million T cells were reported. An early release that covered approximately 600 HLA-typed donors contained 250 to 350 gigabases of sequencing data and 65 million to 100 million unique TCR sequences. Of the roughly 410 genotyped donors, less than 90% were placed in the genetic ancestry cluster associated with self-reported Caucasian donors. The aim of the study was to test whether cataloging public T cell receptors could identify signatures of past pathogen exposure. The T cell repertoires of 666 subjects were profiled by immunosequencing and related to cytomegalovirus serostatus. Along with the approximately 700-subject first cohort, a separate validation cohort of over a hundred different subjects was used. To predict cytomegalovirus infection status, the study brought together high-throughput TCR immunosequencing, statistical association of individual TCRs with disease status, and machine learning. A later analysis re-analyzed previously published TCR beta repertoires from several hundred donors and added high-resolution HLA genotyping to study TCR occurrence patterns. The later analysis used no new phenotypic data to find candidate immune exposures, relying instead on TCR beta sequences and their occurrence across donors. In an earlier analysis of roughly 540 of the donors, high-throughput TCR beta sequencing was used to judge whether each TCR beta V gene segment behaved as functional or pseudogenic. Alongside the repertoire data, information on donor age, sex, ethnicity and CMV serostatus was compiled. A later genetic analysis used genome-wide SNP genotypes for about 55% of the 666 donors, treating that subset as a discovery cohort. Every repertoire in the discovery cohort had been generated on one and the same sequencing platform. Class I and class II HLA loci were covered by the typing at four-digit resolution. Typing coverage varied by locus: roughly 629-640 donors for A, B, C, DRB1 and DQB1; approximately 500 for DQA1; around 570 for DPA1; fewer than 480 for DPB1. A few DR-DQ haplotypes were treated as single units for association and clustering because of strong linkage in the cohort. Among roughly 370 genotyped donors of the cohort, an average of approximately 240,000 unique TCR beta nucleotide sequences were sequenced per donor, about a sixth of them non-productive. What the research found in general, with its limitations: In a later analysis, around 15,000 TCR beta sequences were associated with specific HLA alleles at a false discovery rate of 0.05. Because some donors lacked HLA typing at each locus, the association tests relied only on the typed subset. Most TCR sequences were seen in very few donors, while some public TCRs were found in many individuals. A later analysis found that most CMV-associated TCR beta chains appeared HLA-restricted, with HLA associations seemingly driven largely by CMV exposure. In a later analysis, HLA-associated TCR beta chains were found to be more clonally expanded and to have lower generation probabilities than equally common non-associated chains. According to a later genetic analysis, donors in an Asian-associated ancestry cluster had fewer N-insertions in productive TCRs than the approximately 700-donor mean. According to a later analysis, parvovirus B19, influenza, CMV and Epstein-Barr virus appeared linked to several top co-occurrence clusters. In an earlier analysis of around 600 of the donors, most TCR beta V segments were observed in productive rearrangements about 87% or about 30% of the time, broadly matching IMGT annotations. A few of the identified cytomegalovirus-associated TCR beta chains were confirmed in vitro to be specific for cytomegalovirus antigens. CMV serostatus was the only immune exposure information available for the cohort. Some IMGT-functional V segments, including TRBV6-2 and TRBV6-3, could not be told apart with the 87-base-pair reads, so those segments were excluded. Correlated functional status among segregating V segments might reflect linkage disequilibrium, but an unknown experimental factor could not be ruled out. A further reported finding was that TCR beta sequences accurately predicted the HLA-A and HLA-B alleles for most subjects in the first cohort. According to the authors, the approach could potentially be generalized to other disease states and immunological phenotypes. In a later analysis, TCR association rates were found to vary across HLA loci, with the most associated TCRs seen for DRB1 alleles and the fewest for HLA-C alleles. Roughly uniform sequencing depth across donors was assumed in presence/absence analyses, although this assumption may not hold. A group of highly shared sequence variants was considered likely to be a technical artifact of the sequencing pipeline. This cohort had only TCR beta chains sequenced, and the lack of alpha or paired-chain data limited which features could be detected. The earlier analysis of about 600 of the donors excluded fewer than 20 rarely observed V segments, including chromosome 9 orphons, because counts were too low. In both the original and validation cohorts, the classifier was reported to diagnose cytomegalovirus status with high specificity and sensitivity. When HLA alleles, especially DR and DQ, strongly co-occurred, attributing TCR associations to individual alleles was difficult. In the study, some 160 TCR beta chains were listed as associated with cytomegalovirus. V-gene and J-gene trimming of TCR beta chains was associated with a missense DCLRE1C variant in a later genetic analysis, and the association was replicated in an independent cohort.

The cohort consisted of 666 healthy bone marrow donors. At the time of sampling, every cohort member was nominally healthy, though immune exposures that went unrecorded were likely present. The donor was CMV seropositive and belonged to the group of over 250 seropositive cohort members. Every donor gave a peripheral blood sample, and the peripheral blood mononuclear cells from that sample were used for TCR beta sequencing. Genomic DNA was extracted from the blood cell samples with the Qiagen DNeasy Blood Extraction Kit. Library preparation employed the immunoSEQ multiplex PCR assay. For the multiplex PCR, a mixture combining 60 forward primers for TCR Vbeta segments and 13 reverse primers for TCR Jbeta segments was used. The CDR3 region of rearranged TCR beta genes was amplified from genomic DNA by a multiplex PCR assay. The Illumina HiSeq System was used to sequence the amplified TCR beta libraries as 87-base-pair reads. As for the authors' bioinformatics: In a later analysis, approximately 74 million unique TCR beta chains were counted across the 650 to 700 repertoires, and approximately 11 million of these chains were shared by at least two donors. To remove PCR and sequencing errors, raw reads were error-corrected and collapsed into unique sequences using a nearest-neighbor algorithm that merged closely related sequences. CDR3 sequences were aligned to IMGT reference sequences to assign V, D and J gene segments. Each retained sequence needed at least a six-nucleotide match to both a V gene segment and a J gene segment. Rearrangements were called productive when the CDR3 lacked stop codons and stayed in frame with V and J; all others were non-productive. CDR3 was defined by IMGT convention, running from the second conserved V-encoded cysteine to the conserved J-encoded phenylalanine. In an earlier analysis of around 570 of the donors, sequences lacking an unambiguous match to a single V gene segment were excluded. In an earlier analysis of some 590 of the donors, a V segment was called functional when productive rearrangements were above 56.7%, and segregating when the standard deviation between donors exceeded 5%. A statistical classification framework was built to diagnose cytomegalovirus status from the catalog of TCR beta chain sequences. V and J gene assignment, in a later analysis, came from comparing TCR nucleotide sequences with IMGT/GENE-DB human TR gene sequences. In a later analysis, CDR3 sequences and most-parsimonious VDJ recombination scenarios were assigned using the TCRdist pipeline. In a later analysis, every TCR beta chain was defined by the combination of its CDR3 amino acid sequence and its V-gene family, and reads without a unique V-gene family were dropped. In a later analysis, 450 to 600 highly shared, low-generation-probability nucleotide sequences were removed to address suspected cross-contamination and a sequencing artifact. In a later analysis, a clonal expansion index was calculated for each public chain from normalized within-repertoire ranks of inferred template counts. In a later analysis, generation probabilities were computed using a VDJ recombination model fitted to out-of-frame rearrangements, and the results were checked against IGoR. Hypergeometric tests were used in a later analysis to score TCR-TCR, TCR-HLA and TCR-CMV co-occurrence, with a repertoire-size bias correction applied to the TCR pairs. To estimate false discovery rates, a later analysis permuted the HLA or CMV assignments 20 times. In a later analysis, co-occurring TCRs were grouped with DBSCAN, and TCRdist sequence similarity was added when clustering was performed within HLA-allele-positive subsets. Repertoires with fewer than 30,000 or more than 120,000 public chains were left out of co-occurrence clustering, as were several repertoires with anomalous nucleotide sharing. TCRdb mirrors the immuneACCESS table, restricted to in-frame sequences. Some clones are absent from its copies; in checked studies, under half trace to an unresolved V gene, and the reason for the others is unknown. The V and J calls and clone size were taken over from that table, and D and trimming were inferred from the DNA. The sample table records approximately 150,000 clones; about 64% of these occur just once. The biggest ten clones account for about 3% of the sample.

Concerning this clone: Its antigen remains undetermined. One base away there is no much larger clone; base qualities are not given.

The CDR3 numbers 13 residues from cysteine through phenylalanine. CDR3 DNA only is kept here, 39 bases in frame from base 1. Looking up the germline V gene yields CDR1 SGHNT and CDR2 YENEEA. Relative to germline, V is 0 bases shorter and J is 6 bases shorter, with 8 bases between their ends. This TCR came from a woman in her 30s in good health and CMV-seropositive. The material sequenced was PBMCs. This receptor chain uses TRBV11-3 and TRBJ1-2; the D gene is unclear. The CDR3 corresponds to CASSLDQVDGYTF. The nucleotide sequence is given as TGTGCCAGCAGCTTAGATCAGGTAGATGGCTACACCTTC.